The 27 T cell receptor beta chains listed next were all sequenced from one sample in a study of cytomegalovirus exposure and HLA in healthy donors. The PCR had 60 Vbeta and 13 Jbeta primers. Profiling relied on immunoSEQ multiplex PCR, and the TCRdb table lists in-frame clones only, not all of them. The repertoire table contains some 130,000 clones. The specimen was PBMCs. These receptors were taken from a woman in her forties in good health and CMV-seronegative.

The genes are TRBV6-6 and TRBJ2-3; no definite D call. Trimming removed 10 bases at V and 5 bases at J, with 16 bases between. CDR1 and CDR2 (germline): MNHNY, SVGAGI (reference sequence). The CDR3 contains 13 residues. The CDR3 coding sequence is TGTGCCACCCGAGCGCGGCCTCTAGATACGCAGTATTTT. Residues: CATRARPLDTQYF.

DNA of the CDR3: TGTGCCACCAAGGACAGGGGATCACGGGGCTACACCTTC. Translating gives CATKDRGSRGYTF. The chain combines TRBV27 with TRBJ1-2; the match to TRBD1 covers 9 bases. With 10 bases clipped from V and 8 bases from J, the junction kept 11 bases outside the gene matches. The germline V gene has CDR1 MNHEY and CDR2 SMNVEV (reference sequence). The CDR3 consists of 13 residues.

This chain connects TRBV5-1 to TRBJ2-6; maybe TRBD2 (6 bases). CDR1 and CDR2 (germline): SGHRS, YFSETQ. This CDR3 region has 15 residues. The germline V and J ends were trimmed by 6 bases and 0 bases, with 10 bases remaining between them. In DNA, the CDR3 is TGCGCCAGCAACTGGGGGGTCTCTGGGGCCAACGTCCTGACTTTC. Residues: CASNWGVSGANVLTF.

J is TRBJ1-2 and V is TRBV18; 7 bases agree with TRBD1. The CDR3 runs to 17 residues. Germline V gives CDR1 KGHSH, CDR2 LQKENI. V lost 3 bases to trimming and J lost 2 bases; unmatched junction nucleotides: 12. The CDR3 region has the DNA TGTGCCAGCTCACCCCCAGGGACAGCCGCCCGAAACTATGGCTACACCTTC. This gives the protein CASSPPGTAARNYGYTF.

The rearrangement joins TRBV18 to TRBJ1-2, with 7 bases matching TRBD1. Germline CDR1 is KGHSH and CDR2 is LQKENI. Germline trimming cut 3 bases from V and 3 bases from J; bases unmatched to any gene: 7. This CDR3 region has 15 residues. CDR3 nucleotide sequence: TGTGCCAGCTCACCCGCGACAGGGTTCGACTATGGCTACACCTTC. Protein sequence: CASSPATGFDYGYTF. Filled out from reference TRBV18 and TRBJ1-2, the complete variable domain reads NAGVMQNPRHLVRRRGQEARLRCSPMKGHSHVYWYRQLPEEGLKFMVYLQKENIIDESGMPKERFSAEFPKEGPSILRIQQVVRGDSAAYFCASSPATGFDYGYTFGSGTRLTVV.

The rearrangement uses TRBV9 and TRBJ2-3; 8 bases map to TRBD2. V lost 6 bases, J lost 4 bases, and 7 bases stayed unmatched. The CDR3 is 14 residues long. Germline CDR1 is SGDLS and CDR2 is YYNGEE. CDR3 loop: CASNRGGMADTQYF. The CDR3 DNA follows: TGTGCCAGCAATCGGGGGGGTATGGCAGATACGCAGTATTTT.

This chain links TRBV25-1 with TRBJ2-7; D possibly corresponds to TRBD2 (6 bases). The germline V gene has CDR1 MGHDK and CDR2 SYGVNS. Trimming pared 8 bases from V and 1 base from J, leaving 15 bases between. There are 14 residues in the CDR3. CDR3 bases: TGTGCCAGCGGCCGGAGGGGCCAATCCTACGAGCAGTACTTC. Amino acid sequence: CASGRRGQSYEQYF.

The V gene is TRBV4-1, the J gene TRBJ1-1; 7 nucleotides align to TRBD1. The CDR3 is 17 residues long. Germline V gene sequence: CDR1 MGHRA, CDR2 YSYEKL. The ends lost 1 base at V and 4 bases at J; junction bases unmatched: 12. CDR3 sequence reads: CASSQATYRGGSTEAFF. CDR3 DNA: TGCGCCAGCAGCCAAGCCACCTACAGGGGCGGTAGCACTGAAGCTTTCTTT.

The genes are TRBV18 and TRBJ1-1; 7 nucleotides agree with TRBD1. The CDR3 contains 14 residues. V gave up 4 bases and J gave up 0 bases; unmatched junction bases: 2. CDR1 and CDR2 from the germline V gene are KGHSH and LQKENI. The CDR3 bases are TGTGCCAGCTCACTGGGACAGCTGAACACTGAAGCTTTCTTT. It yields the protein CASSLGQLNTEAFF.

The rearrangement links TRBV27 to TRBJ1-1; 7 bases agree with TRBD1. Germline CDR1 reads MNHEY; CDR2 reads SMNVEV (reference sequence). The V and J ends lost 3 bases and 4 bases, in that order; junction bases with no gene match: 5. The CDR3 is made up of 14 amino acids. The CDR3 nucleotides are TGTGCCAGCAGTTTGGGGACAGTTCCCACTGAAGCTTTCTTT. Its protein is CASSLGTVPTEAFF.

J is TRBJ2-5 and V is TRBV7-3; 12 bases match TRBD2. The end of the DNA is better explained by TRBJ2-7, so the J call may be wrong. This CDR3 spans 15 amino acids. Per germline, CDR1 SGHTA and CDR2 FQGTGA. The CDR3 sequence: CASSPSGGASYEQYF. The CDR3 region has the DNA TGTGCCAGCAGCCCTAGCGGGGGGGCTTCCTACGAGCAGTACTTC.

The chain carries TRBV28 and TRBJ1-5; the D gene is possibly TRBD1 (6 bases). CDR1 is MDHEN, CDR2 SYDVKM, per germline. CDR3 length: 13 amino acids. CDR3 bases: TGTGCTTCGAGACAGGCCCTGTTTGTAGCCCAGCATTTT. Amino acid sequence: CASRQALFVAQHF.

The gene calls are TRBV2 and TRBJ1-5; D not resolved. The CDR3 sequence is 14 residues long. Germline lookup yields CDR1 SNHLY and CDR2 FYNNEI. Trimming cost V 5 bases and J 4 bases, with 12 bases left between them. The CDR3 region is CASSPNSFNQPQHF. The DNA of the CDR3 is TGTGCCAGCAGTCCCAACAGTTTTAATCAGCCCCAGCATTTT.

The V call is TRBV6-6, the J call TRBJ2-3; TRBD2 matches at 10 bases. CDR3 length equals 15 residues. V lost 6 bases and J lost 6; bases outside the gene matches: 9. CDR1 and CDR2 from the germline V gene are MNHNY and SVGAGI (reference sequence). In DNA, the CDR3 is TGTGCCAGCAGGGAGCGGGGGGGCCAGGGTGATACGCAGTATTTT. Translating gives CASRERGGQGDTQYF.

As DNA, the CDR3 is TGTGCCAGCAGCTTCCAGGCTAATGAAAAACTGTTTTTT. It codes for CASSFQANEKLFF. The chain links TRBV7-6 to TRBJ1-4; D is unresolved. The CDR3 has 13 residues. The germline gives CDR1 SGHVS, CDR2 FNYEAQ. V was trimmed by 3 bases and J by 3 bases, leaving 5 bases between them.

This chain connects TRBV28 to TRBJ1-4, with D perhaps matching TRBD1 (5 bases). Per germline, CDR1 MDHEN and CDR2 SYDVKM. The CDR3 totals 15 residues. The germline V and J ends were trimmed by 2 bases and 0 bases, with 7 bases remaining between them. CDR3 sequence (DNA): TGTGCCAGCAGTTTAAGGGGCGCAACTAATGAAAAACTGTTTTTT. The encoded protein is CASSLRGATNEKLFF.

V and J are TRBV28 and TRBJ2-7; D may be TRBD1 (6 bases). Germline loops: CDR1 MDHEN, CDR2 SYDVKM. The CDR3 sequence is 14 residues long. Deletions cut 3 bases from V and 2 bases from J, with 11 bases between. CDR3 DNA sequence: TGTGCCAGCAGTTTGGGCGACAGGCCCTACGAGCAGTACTTC. Encoded protein: CASSLGDRPYEQYF.

The CDR3 DNA follows: TGTGCCACCCTTCAAGACAGATATCAGCCCCAGCATTTT. Translation gives CATLQDRYQPQHF. The rearrangement joins TRBV28 to TRBJ1-5; a possible D gene is TRBD1 (5 bases). Germline CDR1 and CDR2: MDHEN and SYDVKM. V lost 10 bases to trimming and J lost 5 bases, with 15 bases between them. The CDR3 extends over 13 amino acids.

V and J are TRBV6-5 and TRBJ1-1; 7 bases are a match to TRBD1. Germline V gene data show CDR1 as MNHEY and CDR2 as SVGAGI. This CDR3 contains 14 residues. J gave up 1 base and V 5 bases, and 4 bases lay outside the gene matches. The CDR3 reads CASSPGQKNTEAFF. CDR3 in DNA: TGTGCCAGCAGTCCGGGACAGAAGAACACTGAAGCTTTCTTT.

This chain connects TRBV5-1 to TRBJ2-7; D is possibly TRBD2 (5 bases). V lost 3 bases, J lost 5 bases, and 18 bases lay in between. Germline-derived CDR1 and CDR2 are SGHRS and YFSETQ. The CDR3 runs 15 residues. DNA of the CDR3: TGCGCCAGCAGCTACACACCTACTAGAACGGACGAGCAGTACTTC. Its protein product is CASSYTPTRTDEQYF.

This chain connects TRBV6-5 to TRBJ1-4, with 9 bases aligning to TRBD1. Germline V gene sequence: CDR1 MNHEY, CDR2 SVGAGI. This CDR3 region has 15 residues. Trimming at V came to 5 bases and at J to 5 bases, leaving 6 bases not matched to a gene. In DNA, the CDR3 is TGTGCCAGCAGTCCAACCGGGACAGGGAATGAAAAACTGTTTTTT. This encodes CASSPTGTGNEKLFF.

This chain uses TRBV7-2 with TRBJ2-7; tentative D call: TRBD1 (6 bases). The CDR3 totals 14 residues. Germline loops: CDR1 SGHTA, CDR2 FQGNSA. The V and J ends lost 3 bases and 6 bases respectively, with 15 bases between them. The CDR3 reads CASSLQGLQVEQYV. CDR3 bases: TGTGCCAGCAGCTTGCAGGGGCTTCAGGTCGAGCAGTACGTC.

In nucleotides, the CDR3 is TGTGCCAGCAGCGGGACAGGGGTAAGCTCTGGAAACACCATATATTTT. Translating it yields CASSGTGVSSGNTIYF. The chain has TRBV9 and TRBJ1-3; 9 bases agree with TRBD1. This CDR3 spans 16 amino acids. V lost 3 bases and J lost 0; bases outside the gene matches: 4. CDR1 is SGDLS, CDR2 YYNGEE, per germline. The variable domain in full, with the rest retrieved from reference TRBV9 and TRBJ1-3, is DSGVTQTPKHLITATGQRVTLRCSPRSGDLSVYWYQQSLDQGLQFLIQYYNGEERAKGNILERFSAQQFPDLHSELNLSSLELGDSALYFCASSGTGVSSGNTIYFGEGSWLTVV.

The gene calls are TRBV7-2 and TRBJ2-2; D uncertain. Germline assignment: CDR1 SGHTA and CDR2 FQGNSA. V gave up 1 base and J gave up 1 base, with 4 bases separating them. The CDR3 has 14 residues. The CDR3 reads CASSLVRNTGELFF. Written as DNA, the CDR3 is TGTGCCAGCAGCTTAGTTAGGAACACCGGGGAGCTGTTTTTT.

V usage is TRBV11-2 and J usage is TRBJ2-2, with a possible D match to TRBD2 (6 bases). Trimming shortened V by 8 bases and J by 1 base, and 11 bases separated the two germline ends. The CDR3 contains 14 residues. Germline V gene data show CDR1 as SGHAT and CDR2 as FQNNGV. The CDR3 loop is CASLRRVNTGELFF. In DNA, the CDR3 is TGTGCCAGCTTGAGGAGGGTGAACACCGGGGAGCTGTTTTTT.

The chain is built from TRBV7-2 and TRBJ2-1; 8 bases agree with TRBD2. Germline-derived CDR1 and CDR2 are SGHTA and FQGNSA. V lost 4 bases and J lost 12; bases outside the gene matches: 14. The CDR3 sequence is 15 residues long. CDR3 in amino acids: CASSSGLAWSVRQFF. Written as DNA, the CDR3 is TGTGCCAGCAGCTCCGGACTAGCATGGTCGGTACGGCAGTTCTTC.

The CDR3 bases are TGTGCCAGTACCAGGGATAATTCACCCCTCCACTTT. Translation gives CASTRDNSPLHF. The rearrangement joins TRBV19 to TRBJ1-6, with TRBD1 as a possible D gene (5 bases). Trimming left V 7 bases short and J 5 bases short, with 6 bases between. CDR3 length equals 12 residues. The germline CDR1 and CDR2 sequences are LNHDA and SQIVND (reference sequence).